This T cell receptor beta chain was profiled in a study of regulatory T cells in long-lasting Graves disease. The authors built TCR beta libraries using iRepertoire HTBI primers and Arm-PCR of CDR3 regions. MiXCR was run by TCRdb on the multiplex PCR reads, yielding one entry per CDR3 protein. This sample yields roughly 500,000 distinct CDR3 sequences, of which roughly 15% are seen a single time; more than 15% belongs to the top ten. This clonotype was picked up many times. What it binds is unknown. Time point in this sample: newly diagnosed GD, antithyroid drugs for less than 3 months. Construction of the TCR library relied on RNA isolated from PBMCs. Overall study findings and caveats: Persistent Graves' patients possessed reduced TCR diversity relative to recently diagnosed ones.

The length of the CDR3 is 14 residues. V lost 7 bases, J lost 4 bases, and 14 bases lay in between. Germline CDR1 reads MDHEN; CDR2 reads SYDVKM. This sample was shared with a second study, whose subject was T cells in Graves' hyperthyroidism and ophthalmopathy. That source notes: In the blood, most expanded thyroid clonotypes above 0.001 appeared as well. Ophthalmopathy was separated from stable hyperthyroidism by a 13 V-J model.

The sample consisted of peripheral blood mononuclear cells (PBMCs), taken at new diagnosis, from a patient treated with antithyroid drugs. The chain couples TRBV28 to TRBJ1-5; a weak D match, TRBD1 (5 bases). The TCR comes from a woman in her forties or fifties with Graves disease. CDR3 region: CASKPGTYNQPQHF. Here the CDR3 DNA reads TGTGCCAGCAAACCGGGGACGTATAATCAGCCCCAGCATTTT.